Listed here are 3 T cell receptor beta chains from one sample, sequenced in a study of shared clonotypes between healthy human individuals. CD8 cells classed as naive were CD45RO-negative and positively selected for CCR7, excluding terminally differentiated effector memory CD45RA+ cells. Data came from immunoSEQ multiplex PCR; TCRdb stores just in-frame clones and leaves some out. Among around 2.1 million clones listed, just over 90% were seen once. Sequenced material: naive CD8+ T cells from PBMCs. Receptors were obtained from a man between 18 and 29 years old in good health. Some clones in this sample may be carry-over from other donors' samples.

V usage is TRBV19 and J usage is TRBJ1-2, with D tentatively TRBD1 (5 bases). Germline V lookup: CDR1 LNHDA, CDR2 SQIVND (reference sequence). V lost 5 bases and J lost 6, with 19 bases in between. The CDR3 consists of 15 residues. The CDR3, as DNA: TGTGCCAGTAGTTTCCCCGGGCAGGGTCATGATGGCTACACCTTC. Its translation is CASSFPGQGHDGYTF.

The V call is TRBV28, the J call TRBJ1-1, with 7 bases fitting TRBD1. V shed 2 bases, J shed 0 bases, and the junction held 6 bases outside the gene matches. The CDR3 totals 16 residues. From germline, CDR1 is MDHEN and CDR2 SYDVKM. CDR3: CASSLRAGGVNTEAFF. In DNA, the CDR3 is TGTGCCAGCAGTTTAAGGGCAGGGGGAGTGAACACTGAAGCTTTCTTT.

This sequence joins TRBV7-8 and TRBJ1-5; no definite D call. Germline-derived CDR1 and CDR2 are SGHVS and FQNEAQ. This CDR3 has 15 residues. V was clipped by 5 bases and J by 7 bases, with 18 bases between them. This CDR3 is CASSHTDGFKQPQHF. The CDR3 DNA sequence: TGTGCCAGCAGCCATACCGACGGGTTCAAGCAGCCCCAGCATTTT.